What follows are 10 T cell receptor beta chains derived from one specimen sequenced in a study of blood T cell repertoires in COVID-19. Generated by immunoSEQ multiplex PCR, the TCRdb table keeps only in-frame clones and is missing some. The repertoire consists of about 160,000 clones, with 82% occurring once and the leading ten covering approximately 22%. The sample consisted of peripheral blood. These receptors came from a woman of 80 years or more with acute or convalescent COVID-19.

V gene TRBV7-9 combines with J gene TRBJ1-4; 7 bases are a match to TRBD1. CDR1 and CDR2 from the germline V gene are SEHNR and FQNEAQ (reference sequence). J was trimmed by 6 bases and V by 6 bases; bases with no gene match: 13. The length of the CDR3 is 16 residues. CDR3 region: CASSLTNRGFYEKLFF. The DNA of the CDR3 is TGTGCCAGCAGTTTAACCAACAGGGGATTCTATGAAAAACTGTTTTTT.

This clone was detected many times. The chain recombines TRBV5-4 with TRBJ2-5, with 7 positions matching TRBD1. The V segment lost 0 bases and the J segment 5 bases; nucleotides outside the gene matches: 1. The CDR3 runs to 13 residues. Germline CDR1 is SGHNT and CDR2 is YYREEE (reference sequence). The chain's CDR3 is CASSLETGETQYF. The CDR3 DNA reads as TGTGCCAGCAGCTTGGAGACAGGGGAGACCCAGTACTTC.

V and J are TRBV3-1 (or the pseudogene TRBV3-2) and TRBJ2-5, with 14 bases lining up with TRBD2. Germline CDR1 reads LGHDT; CDR2 reads YNNKEL (reference sequence). J lost 5 bases, V lost 7 bases, and 12 bases had no gene match. There are 17 residues in the CDR3. Written as DNA, the CDR3 is TGTGCCAGCATCTTGGGACTAGCGGGAGTCCTCCTGGAGACCCAGTACTTC. Amino acid sequence: CASILGLAGVLLETQYF.

The V gene is TRBV11-3, the J gene TRBJ2-3; weak D call: TRBD2 (6 bases). Germline loops: CDR1 SGHNT, CDR2 YENEEA. Trimming removed 5 bases at V and 4 bases at J, with 10 bases between. This CDR3 spans 13 amino acids. The CDR3 DNA follows: TGTGCCAGCAGCCCGGGACTCCCAGATACGCAGTATTTT. Its protein is CASSPGLPDTQYF.

V is TRBV30 and J is TRBJ1-2; D is uncertain. Per the germline V gene, CDR1 is GTSNPN and CDR2 is SVGIG (reference sequence). The CDR3 covers 13 residues. The germline V and J ends were trimmed by 4 bases and 5 bases, with 14 bases remaining between them. In DNA, the CDR3 is TGTGCCTGGAACCTGGGCCGCCCGTATGGCTACACCTTC. Protein product: CAWNLGRPYGYTF.

The V call is TRBV10-3, the J call TRBJ2-1; 8 bases are a match to TRBD1. J was trimmed by 10 bases and V by 3 bases; bases with no gene match: 8. The germline V gene has CDR1 ENHRY and CDR2 SYGVKD. The CDR3 runs 14 residues. CDR3 sequence (DNA): TGTGCCATCAGTGAAGGGACAGGCATAGCGGAGCAGTTCTTC. Amino acid sequence: CAISEGTGIAEQFF.

The V gene is TRBV3-1 (or the pseudogene TRBV3-2), the J gene TRBJ2-1; D might be TRBD2 (5 bases). Germline CDR1 is LGHDT and CDR2 is YNNKEL (reference sequence). V shed 3 bases and J shed 9 bases, with 12 bases lying between them. This CDR3 is built from 13 residues. CDR3 protein: CASSQGSGIEQFF. The CDR3 nucleotides are TGTGCCAGCAGCCAGGGAAGCGGAATTGAGCAGTTCTTC.

This sequence joins TRBV10-3 and TRBJ2-1; 8 bases agree with TRBD2. The germline gives CDR1 ENHRY, CDR2 SYGVKD. The V gene end was trimmed by 10 bases and the J gene end by 10 bases; junction bases not matched to a gene: 9. The CDR3 has 12 amino acids. CDR3 sequence (DNA): TGTGCCACCCGGCCGGGACTAGGCGAGCAGTTCTTC. It encodes CATRPGLGEQFF.

CDR3 DNA sequence: TGTGCCAGCAGTTTCGGGACAGGGCGGTACGAGCAGTACTTC. It is translated as CASSFGTGRYEQYF. The chain is built from TRBV28 and TRBJ2-7; 9 positions agree with TRBD1. The CDR3 consists of 14 residues. The V and J ends lost 3 bases and 4 bases, in that order; junction bases with no gene match: 4. Germline CDR1 MDHEN, CDR2 SYDVKM.

V gene TRBV29-1 combines with J gene TRBJ1-1; 8 nucleotides line up with TRBD1. The CDR3 is 11 amino acids. V shed 7 bases and J 8 bases; nucleotides not matched to a gene: 6. Germline CDR1 reads SQVTM; CDR2 reads ANQGSEA. CDR3 sequence: CSARQGTEAFF. In DNA, the CDR3 is TGCAGCGCCAGACAGGGGACGGAAGCTTTCTTT.